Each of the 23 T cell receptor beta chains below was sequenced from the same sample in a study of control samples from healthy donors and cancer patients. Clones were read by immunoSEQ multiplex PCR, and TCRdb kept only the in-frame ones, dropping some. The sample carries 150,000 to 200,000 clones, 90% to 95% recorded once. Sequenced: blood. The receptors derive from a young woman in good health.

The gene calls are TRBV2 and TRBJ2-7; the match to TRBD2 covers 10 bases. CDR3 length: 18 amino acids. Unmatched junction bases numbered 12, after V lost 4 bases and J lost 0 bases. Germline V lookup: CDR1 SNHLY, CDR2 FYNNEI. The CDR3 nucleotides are TGTGCCAGCAGTGTGGATTTATGGGGACTAGCGTCCTCCTACGAGCAGTACTTC. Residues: CASSVDLWGLASSYEQYF.

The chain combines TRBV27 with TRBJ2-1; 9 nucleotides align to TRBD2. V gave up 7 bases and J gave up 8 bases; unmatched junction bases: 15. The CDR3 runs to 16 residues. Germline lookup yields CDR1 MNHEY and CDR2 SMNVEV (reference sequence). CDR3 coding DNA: TGTGCCAGCAAAGTTTATGCGGGAGGGGCTCCCCATGAGCAGTTCTTC. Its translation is CASKVYAGGAPHEQFF.

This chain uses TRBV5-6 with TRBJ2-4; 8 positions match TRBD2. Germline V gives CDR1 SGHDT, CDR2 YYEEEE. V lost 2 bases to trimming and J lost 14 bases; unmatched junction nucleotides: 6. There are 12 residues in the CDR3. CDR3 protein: CASSFRGGPEYF. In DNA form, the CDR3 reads TGTGCCAGCAGCTTCCGCGGGGGGCCAGAGTACTTC. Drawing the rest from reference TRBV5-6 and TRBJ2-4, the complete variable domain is DAGVTQSPTHLIKTRGQQVTLRCSPKSGHDTVSWYQQALGQGPQFIFQYYEEEERQRGNFPDRFSGHQFPNYSSELNVNALLLGDSALYLCASSFRGGPEYFGAGTRLSVL.

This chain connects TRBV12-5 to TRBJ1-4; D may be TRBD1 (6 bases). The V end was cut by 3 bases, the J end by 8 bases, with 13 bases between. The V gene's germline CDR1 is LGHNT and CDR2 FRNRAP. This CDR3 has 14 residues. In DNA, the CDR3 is TGTGCTAGTGGTTTTTCGGGGGCAGAGGAAAAACTGTTTTTT. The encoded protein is CASGFSGAEEKLFF.

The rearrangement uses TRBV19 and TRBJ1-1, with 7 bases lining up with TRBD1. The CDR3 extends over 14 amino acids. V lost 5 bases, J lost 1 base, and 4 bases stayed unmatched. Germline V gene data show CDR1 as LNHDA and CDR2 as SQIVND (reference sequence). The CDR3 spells CASSEDRRNTEAFF. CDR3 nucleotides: TGTGCCAGTAGTGAGGACAGGAGGAACACTGAAGCTTTCTTT.

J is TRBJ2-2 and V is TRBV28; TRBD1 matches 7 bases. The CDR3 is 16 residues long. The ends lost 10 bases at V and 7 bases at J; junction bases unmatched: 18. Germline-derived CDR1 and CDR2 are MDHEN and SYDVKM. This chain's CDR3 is CATPISDRSGFGELFF. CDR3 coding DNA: TGTGCCACCCCGATTTCGGACAGGTCAGGATTCGGGGAGCTGTTTTTT.

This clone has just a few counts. The CDR3 DNA reads as TGTGCCAGCAGCTCTCGCGGGACAGGGGGCTGGGGCTACACCTTC. Residues: CASSSRGTGGWGYTF. V is TRBV7-2 and J is TRBJ1-2, with 12 bases identical to TRBD1. Germline V CDR1 and CDR2: SGHTA, FQGNSA. With 4 bases clipped from V and 8 bases from J, the junction kept 8 bases outside the gene matches. There are 15 residues in the CDR3.

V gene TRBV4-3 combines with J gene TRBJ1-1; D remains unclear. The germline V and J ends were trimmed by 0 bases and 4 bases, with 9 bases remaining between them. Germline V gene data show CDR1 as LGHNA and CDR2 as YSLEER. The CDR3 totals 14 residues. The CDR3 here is CASSQDLTGTEAFF. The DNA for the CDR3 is TGCGCCAGCAGCCAAGATCTTACCGGCACTGAAGCTTTCTTT.

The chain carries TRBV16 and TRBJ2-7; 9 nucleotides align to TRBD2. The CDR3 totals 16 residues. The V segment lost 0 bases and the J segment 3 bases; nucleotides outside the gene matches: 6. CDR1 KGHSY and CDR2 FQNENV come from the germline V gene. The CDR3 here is CASSQSATSGHYEQYF. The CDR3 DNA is TGTGCCAGCAGCCAATCGGCGACTAGCGGCCACTACGAGCAGTACTTC.

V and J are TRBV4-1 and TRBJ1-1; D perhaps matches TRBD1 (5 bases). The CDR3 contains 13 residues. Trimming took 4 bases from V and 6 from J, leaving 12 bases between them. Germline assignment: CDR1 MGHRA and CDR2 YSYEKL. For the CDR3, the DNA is TGCGCCAGCAGCCCCCGACGGGGGTCTGAAGCTTTCTTT. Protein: CASSPRRGSEAFF.

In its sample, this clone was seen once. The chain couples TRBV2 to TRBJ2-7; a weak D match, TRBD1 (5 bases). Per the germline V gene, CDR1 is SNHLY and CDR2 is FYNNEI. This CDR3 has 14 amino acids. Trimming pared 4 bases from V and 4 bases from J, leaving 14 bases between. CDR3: CASSVEKGKYEQYF. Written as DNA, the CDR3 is TGTGCCAGCAGTGTAGAGAAGGGGAAGTACGAGCAGTACTTC.

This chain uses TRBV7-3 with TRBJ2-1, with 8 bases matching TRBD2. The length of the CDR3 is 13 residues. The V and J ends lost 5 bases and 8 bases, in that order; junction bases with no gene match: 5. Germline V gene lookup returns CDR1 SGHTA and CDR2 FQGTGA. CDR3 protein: CASSQAGAYEQFF. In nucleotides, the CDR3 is TGTGCCAGCAGCCAAGCGGGGGCCTATGAGCAGTTCTTC.

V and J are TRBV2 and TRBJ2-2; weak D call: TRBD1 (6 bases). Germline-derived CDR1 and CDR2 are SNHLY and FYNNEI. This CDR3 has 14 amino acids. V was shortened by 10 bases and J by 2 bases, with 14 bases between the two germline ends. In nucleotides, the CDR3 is TGTGCCAAAGCCGGGACAAAAAACACCGGGGAGCTGTTTTTT. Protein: CAKAGTKNTGELFF. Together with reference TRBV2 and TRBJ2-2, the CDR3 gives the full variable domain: EPEVTQTPSHQVTQMGQEVILRCVPISNHLYFYWYRQILGQKVEFLVSFYNNEISEKSEIFDDQFSVERPDGSNFTLKIRSTKLEDSAMYFCAKAGTKNTGELFFGEGSRLTVL.

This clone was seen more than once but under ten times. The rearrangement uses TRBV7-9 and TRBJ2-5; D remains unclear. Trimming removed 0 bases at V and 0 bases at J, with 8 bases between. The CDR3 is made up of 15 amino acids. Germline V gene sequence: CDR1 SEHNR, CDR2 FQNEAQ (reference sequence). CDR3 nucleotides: TGTGCCAGCAGCTTAGCGTTGGCAGACCAAGAGACCCAGTACTTC. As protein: CASSLALADQETQYF.

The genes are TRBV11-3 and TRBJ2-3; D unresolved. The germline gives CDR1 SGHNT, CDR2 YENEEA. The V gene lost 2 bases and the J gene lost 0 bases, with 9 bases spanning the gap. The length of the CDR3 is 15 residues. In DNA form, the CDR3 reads TGTGCCAGCAGCTTAAACCAGGCTAGCACAGATACGCAGTATTTT. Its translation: CASSLNQASTDTQYF.

The CDR3 loop reads CASSLINRGNEKLFF. CDR3 DNA: TGTGCCAGCAGCTTAATTAACAGGGGGAATGAAAAACTGTTTTTT. V is TRBV7-8 and J is TRBJ1-4, with 8 bases lining up with TRBD1. CDR1 is SGHVS and CDR2 is FQNEAQ in the germline V gene. V lost 2 bases, J lost 5 bases, and 4 bases stayed unmatched. The CDR3 is made up of 15 amino acids.

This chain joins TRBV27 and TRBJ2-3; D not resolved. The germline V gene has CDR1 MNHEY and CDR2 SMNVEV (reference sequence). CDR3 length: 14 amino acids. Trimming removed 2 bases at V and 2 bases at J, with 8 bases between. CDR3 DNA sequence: TGTGCCAGCAGTTTAAAGGACCTCACAGATACGCAGTATTTT. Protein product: CASSLKDLTDTQYF.

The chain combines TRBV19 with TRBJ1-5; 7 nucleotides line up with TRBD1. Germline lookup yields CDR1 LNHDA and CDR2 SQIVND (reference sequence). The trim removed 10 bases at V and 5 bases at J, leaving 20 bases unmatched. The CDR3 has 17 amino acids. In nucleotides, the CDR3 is TGTGCCACTACGTTAAAAGAGGGGGCGAGTATCGATCAGCCCCAGCATTTT. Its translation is CATTLKEGASIDQPQHF. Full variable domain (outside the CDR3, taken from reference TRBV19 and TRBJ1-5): DGGITQSPKYLFRKEGQNVTLSCEQNLNHDAMYWYRQDPGQGLRLIYYSQIVNDFQKGDIAEGYSVSREKKESFPLTVTSAQKNPTAFYLCATTLKEGASIDQPQHFGDGTRLSIL.

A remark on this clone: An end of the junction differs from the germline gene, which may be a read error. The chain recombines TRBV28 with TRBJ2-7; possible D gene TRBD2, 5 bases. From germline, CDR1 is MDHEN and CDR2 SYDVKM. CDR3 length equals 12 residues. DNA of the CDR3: TGTGCCAGCAGCCTGCCCTGGGGAGCCAGGAAATTC. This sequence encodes CASSLPWGARKF.

CDR3 sequence: CASSQPSGRVYEQYF. The CDR3 DNA reads TGTGCCAGCAGCCAACCGAGCGGGAGGGTCTACGAGCAGTACTTC. V gene TRBV4-2 combines with J gene TRBJ2-7, with 10 bases identical to TRBD2. The CDR3 runs 15 residues. Germline V gene data show CDR1 as LGHNA and CDR2 as YNFKEQ. V shed 2 bases, J shed 3 bases, and the junction held 4 bases outside the gene matches.

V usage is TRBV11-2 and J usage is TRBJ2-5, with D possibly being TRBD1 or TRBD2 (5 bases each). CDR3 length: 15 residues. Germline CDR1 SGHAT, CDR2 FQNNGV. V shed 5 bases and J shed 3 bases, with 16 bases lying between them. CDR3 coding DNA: TGTGCCAGCAGCCCTGGGACCCCTAGGGAAGAGACCCAGTACTTC. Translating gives CASSPGTPREETQYF.

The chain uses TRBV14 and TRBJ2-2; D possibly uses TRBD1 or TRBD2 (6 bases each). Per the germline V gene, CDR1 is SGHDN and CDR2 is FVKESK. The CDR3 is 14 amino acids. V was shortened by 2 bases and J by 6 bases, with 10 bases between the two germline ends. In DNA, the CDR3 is TGTGCCAGCAGCCAAAGAAGGGGGGCCGGGGAGCTGTTTTTT. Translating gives CASSQRRGAGELFF.

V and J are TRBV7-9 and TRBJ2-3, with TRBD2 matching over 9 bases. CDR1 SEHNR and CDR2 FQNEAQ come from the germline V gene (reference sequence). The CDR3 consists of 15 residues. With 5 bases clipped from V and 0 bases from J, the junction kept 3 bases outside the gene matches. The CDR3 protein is CASSVSGSSTDTQYF. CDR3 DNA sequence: TGTGCCAGCAGCGTTAGCGGGAGTAGCACAGATACGCAGTATTTT.